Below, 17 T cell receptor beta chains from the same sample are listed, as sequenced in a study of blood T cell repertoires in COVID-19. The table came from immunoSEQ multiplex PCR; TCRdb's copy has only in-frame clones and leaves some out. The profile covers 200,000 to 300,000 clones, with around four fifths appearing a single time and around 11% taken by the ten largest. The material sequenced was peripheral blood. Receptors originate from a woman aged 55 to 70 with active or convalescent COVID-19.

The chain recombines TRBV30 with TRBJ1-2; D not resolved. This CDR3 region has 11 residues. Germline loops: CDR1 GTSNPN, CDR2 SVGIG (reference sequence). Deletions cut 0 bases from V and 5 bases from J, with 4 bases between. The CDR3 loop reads CAWSVRYGYTF. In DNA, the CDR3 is TGTGCCTGGAGTGTACGGTATGGCTACACCTTC.

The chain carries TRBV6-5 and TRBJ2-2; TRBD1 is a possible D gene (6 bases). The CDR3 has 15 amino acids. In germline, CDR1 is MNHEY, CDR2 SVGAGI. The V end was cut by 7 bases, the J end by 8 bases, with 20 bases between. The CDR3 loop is CASTYSAGAMGELFF. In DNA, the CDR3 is TGTGCCAGCACCTACTCAGCAGGGGCCATGGGGGAGCTGTTTTTT.

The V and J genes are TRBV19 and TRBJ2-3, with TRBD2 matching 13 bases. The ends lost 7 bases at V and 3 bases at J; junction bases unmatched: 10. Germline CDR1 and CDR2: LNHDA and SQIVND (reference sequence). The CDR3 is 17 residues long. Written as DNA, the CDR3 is TGTGCCAGTAAGCGTCTAGGACTAGCGGGGGCGACAGATACGCAGTATTTT. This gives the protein CASKRLGLAGATDTQYF.

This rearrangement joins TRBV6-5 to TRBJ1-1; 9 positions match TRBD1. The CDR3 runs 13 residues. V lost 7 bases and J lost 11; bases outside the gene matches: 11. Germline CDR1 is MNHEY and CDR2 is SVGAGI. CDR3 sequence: CASIRDRVYGAFF. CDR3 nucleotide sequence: TGTGCCAGCATCAGGGACAGGGTGTACGGGGCTTTCTTT.

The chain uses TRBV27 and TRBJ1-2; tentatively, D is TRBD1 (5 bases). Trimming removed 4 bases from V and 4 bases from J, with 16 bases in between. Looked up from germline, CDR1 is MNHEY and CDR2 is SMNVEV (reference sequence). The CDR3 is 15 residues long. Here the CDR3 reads CASSCLWGGSYGYTF. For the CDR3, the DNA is TGTGCCAGCAGTTGTCTTTGGGGGGGAAGCTATGGCTACACCTTC.

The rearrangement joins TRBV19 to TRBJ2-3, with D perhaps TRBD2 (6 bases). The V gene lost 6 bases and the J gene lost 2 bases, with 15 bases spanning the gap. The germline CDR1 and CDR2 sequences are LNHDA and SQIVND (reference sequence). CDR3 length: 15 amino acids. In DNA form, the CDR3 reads TGTGCCAGTAGCCGACTGGCGGGGTCCACAGATACGCAGTATTTT. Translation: CASSRLAGSTDTQYF.

CDR3 nucleotide sequence: TGTGCCAGCAGCTCGGGGGGCCCTCCCTACGAGCAGTACTTC. This codes for CASSSGGPPYEQYF. V gene TRBV7-9 combines with J gene TRBJ2-7, with D possibly matching TRBD2 (7 bases). V was trimmed by 4 bases and J by 2 bases, leaving 12 bases between them. The CDR3 sequence is 14 residues long. CDR1 is SEHNR, CDR2 FQNEAQ, per germline (reference sequence).

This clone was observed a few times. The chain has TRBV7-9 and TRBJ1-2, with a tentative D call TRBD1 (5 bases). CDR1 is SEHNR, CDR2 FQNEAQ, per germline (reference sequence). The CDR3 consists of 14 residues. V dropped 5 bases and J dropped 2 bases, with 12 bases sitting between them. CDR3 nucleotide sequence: TGTGCCAGCAGCCCCTCGGGGGGAAACTATGGCTACACCTTC. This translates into CASSPSGGNYGYTF.

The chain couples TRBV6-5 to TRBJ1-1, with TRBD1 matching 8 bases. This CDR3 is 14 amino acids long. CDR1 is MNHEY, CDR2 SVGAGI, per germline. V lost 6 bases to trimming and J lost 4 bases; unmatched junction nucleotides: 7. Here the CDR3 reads CASSYRGRGTEAFF. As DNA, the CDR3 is TGTGCCAGCAGCTACAGGGGGAGGGGCACTGAAGCTTTCTTT.

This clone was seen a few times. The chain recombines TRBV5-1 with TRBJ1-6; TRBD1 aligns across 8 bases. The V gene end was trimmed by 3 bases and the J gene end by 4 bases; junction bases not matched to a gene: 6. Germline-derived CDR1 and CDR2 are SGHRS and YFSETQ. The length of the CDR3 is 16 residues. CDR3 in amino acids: CASSSGTGLYNSPLHF. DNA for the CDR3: TGCGCCAGCAGCTCCGGGACAGGCCTATATAATTCACCCCTCCACTTT.

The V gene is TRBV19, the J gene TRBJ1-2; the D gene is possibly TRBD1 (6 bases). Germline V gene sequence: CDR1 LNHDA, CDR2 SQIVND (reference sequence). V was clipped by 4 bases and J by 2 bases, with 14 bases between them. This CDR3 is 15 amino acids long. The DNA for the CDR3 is TGTGCCAGTAGTACCCAGAGGACAGTGAACTATGGCTACACCTTC. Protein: CASSTQRTVNYGYTF.

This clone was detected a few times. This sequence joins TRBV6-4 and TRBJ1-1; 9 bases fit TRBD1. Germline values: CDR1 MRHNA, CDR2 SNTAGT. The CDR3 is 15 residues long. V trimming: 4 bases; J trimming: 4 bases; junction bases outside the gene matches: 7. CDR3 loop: CASSAETGGVTEAFF. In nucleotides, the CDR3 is TGTGCCAGCAGTGCCGAGACAGGGGGGGTCACTGAAGCTTTCTTT.

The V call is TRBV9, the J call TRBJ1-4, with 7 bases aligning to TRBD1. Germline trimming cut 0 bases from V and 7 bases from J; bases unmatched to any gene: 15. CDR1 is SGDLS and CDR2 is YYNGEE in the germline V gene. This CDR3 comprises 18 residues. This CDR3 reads CASSVALGQPLGVEKLFF. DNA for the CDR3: TGTGCCAGCAGCGTAGCATTGGGACAGCCTCTCGGGGTTGAAAAACTGTTTTTT.

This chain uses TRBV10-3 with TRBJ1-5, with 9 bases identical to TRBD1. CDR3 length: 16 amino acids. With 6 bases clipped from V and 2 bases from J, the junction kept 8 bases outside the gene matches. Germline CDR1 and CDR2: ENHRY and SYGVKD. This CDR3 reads CAISKQGAQGNQPQHF. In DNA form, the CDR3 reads TGTGCCATCAGCAAACAGGGGGCGCAGGGCAATCAGCCCCAGCATTTT.

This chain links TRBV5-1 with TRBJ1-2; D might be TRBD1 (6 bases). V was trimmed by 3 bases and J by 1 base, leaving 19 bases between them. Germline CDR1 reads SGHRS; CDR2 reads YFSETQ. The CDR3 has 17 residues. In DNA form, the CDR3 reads TGCGCCAGCAGCTCGAAGTCCGGGTCAGGGGTTAACTATGGCTACACCTTC. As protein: CASSSKSGSGVNYGYTF.

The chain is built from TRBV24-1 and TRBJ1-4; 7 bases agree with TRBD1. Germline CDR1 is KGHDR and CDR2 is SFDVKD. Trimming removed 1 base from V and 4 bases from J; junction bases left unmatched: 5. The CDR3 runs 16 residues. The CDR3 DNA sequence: TGTGCCACCAGTGATTTCCCGGACAGGAGTAATGAAAAACTGTTTTTT. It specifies CATSDFPDRSNEKLFF.

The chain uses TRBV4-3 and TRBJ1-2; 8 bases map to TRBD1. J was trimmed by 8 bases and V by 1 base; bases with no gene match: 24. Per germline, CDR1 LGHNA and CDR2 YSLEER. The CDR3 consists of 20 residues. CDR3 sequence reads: CASSQASISRTGQGEGGYTF. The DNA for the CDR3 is TGCGCCAGCAGCCAAGCCTCCATCTCCAGGACAGGGCAAGGAGAAGGAGGCTACACCTTC.